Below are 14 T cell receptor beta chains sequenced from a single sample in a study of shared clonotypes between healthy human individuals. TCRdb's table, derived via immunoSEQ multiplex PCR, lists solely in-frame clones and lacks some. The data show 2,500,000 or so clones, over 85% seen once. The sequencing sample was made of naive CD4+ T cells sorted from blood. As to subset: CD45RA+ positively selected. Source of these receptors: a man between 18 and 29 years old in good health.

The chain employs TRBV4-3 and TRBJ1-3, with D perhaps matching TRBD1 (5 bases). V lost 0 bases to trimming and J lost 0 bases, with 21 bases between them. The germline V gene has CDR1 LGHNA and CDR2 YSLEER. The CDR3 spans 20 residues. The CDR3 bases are TGCGCCAGCAGCCAAGATTCGGGGGGGAGGGTTGGAGACTCTGGAAACACCATATATTTT. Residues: CASSQDSGGRVGDSGNTIYF.

The CDR3 DNA sequence: TGTGCCAGCACCCGAGGGACAGGGGGCAACGAGCAGTACTTC. Residues: CASTRGTGGNEQYF. J is TRBJ2-7 and V is TRBV6-1, with 12 nucleotides matching TRBD1. With 7 bases clipped from V and 5 bases from J, the junction kept 6 bases outside the gene matches. CDR1 and CDR2 from the germline V gene are MNHNS and SASEGT. The CDR3 is 14 amino acids.

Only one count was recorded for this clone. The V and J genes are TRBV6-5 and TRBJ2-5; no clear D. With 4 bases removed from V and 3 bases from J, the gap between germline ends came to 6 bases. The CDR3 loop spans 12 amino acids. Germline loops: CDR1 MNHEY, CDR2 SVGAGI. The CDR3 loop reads CASSWREETQYF. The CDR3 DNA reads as TGTGCCAGCAGTTGGAGAGAAGAGACCCAGTACTTC.

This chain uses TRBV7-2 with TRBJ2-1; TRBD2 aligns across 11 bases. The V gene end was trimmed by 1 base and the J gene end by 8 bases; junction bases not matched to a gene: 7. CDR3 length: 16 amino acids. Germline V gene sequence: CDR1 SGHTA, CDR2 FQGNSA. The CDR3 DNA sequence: TGTGCCAGCAGCTTAGGTATCCTAGCGGGAGGTGATGAGCAGTTCTTC. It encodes CASSLGILAGGDEQFF.

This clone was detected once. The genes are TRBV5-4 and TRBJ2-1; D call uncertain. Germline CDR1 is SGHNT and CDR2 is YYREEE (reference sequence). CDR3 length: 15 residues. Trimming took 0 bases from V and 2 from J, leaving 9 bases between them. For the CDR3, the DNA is TGTGCCAGCAGCTTGGGGGGTGATGCCTACAATGAGCAGTTCTTC. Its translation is CASSLGGDAYNEQFF.

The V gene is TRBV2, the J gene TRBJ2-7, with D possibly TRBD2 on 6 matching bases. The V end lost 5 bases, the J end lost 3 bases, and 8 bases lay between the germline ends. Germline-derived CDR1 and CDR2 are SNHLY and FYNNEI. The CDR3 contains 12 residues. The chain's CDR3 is CASSISGYEQYF. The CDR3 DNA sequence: TGTGCCAGCAGTATTAGCGGCTACGAGCAGTACTTC.

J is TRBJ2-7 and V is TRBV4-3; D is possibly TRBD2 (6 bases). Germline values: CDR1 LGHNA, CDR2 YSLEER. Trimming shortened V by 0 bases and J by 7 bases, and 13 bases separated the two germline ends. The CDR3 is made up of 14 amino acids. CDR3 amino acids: CASSQELGGGEQYF. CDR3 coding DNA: TGCGCCAGCAGCCAAGAGTTGGGAGGTGGTGAGCAGTACTTC.

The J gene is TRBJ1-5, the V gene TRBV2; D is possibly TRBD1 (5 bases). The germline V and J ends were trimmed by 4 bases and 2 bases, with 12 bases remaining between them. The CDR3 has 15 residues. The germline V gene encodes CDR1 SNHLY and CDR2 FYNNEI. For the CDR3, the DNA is TGTGCCAGCAGTGGGGGGGTGGGTGGCAATCAGCCCCAGCATTTT. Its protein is CASSGGVGGNQPQHF.

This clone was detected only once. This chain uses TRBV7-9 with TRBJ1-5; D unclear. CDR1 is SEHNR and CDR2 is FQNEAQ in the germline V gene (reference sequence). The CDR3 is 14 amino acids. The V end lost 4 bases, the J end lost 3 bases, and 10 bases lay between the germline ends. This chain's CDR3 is CASSSADFNQPQHF. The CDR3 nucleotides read TGTGCCAGCAGCTCGGCGGATTTCAATCAGCCCCAGCATTTT.

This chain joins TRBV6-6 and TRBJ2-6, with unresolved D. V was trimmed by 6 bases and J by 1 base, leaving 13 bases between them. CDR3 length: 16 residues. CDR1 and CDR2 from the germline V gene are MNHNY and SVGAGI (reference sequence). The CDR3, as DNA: TGTGCCAGCAGCCCCTCTCAGCTGTCTGGGGCCAACGTCCTGACTTTC. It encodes CASSPSQLSGANVLTF.

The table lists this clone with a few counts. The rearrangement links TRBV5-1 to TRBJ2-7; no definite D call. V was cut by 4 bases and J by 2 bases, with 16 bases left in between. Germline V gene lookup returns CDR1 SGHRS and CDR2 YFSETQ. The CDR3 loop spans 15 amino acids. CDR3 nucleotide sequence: TGCGCCAGCAGCACCTCCCCTGACGGGCCCTACGAGCAGTACTTC. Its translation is CASSTSPDGPYEQYF.

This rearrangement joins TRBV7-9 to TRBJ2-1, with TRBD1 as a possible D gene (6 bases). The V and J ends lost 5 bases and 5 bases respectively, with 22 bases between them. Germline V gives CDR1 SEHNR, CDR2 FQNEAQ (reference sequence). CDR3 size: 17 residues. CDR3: CASSKIQGSPQHNEQFF. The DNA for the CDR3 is TGTGCCAGCAGCAAAATCCAGGGGTCCCCTCAGCACAATGAGCAGTTCTTC.

The CDR3 protein is CASSPRLANANEQFF. CDR3 DNA: TGTGCCAGCAGTCCTAGACTAGCGAACGCTAATGAGCAGTTCTTC. The rearrangement links TRBV2 to TRBJ2-1; 8 nucleotides agree with TRBD2. Trimming cost V 5 bases and J 7 bases; bases outside gene matches: 10. The CDR3 runs 15 residues. Germline values: CDR1 SNHLY, CDR2 FYNNEI.

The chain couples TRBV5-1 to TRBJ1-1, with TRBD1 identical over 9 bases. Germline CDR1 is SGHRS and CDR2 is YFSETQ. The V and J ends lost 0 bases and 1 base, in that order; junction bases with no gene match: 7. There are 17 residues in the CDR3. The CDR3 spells CASSLGPGTGTNTEAFF. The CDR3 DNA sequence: TGCGCCAGCAGCTTGGGGCCCGGGACAGGGACGAACACTGAAGCTTTCTTT.